This TCR beta chain was captured by sequencing in a study of cytomegalovirus exposure and HLA in healthy donors. With regard to this clone: The junction departs from the called germline gene at one end, perhaps through a read error. This sample includes further DNA sequences coding for the same CDR3.

Use of 60 Vbeta and 13 Jbeta primers characterized the PCR. Data came from immunoSEQ multiplex PCR; TCRdb stores just in-frame clones and leaves some out. The sample includes about 200,000 clones. This CDR3 is built from 13 residues. Germline CDR1 and CDR2: SGHDT and YYEEEE. The sample consisted of PBMCs. The J gene is TRBJ2-5, the V gene TRBV5-6; 8 nucleotides align to TRBD2. This clonotype was obtained from a girl between 2 and 10 years old in good health and CMV-seropositive. The CDR3 DNA reads TGCGCCAGCAGCCCAAGCGGGAGAGAGACCCAGTACTTC. It translates to CASSPSGRETQYF.